The next 32 T cell receptor beta chains were all read from a single sample in a study of tumor and adjacent non-tumor tissue in lung cancer. The library came from three nested PCR rounds adapted from ARM-PCR protocols. From the multiplex PCR reads, TCRdb called clonotypes with MiXCR, one entry per CDR3 protein. The data show fewer than 120,000 distinct CDR3 sequences, over 75% seen once. The template was RNA from unsorted bulk tissue. The sample consisted of lung tumor tissue. These receptors were collected from a man between 70 and 80 years old with non-small cell lung cancer.

About this clonotype: The conserved final phenylalanine or tryptophan is absent from the CDR3, which likely points to a read error. The limits of the CDR3 on the DNA are not certain, so only TCRdb's listed CDR3 is given. The V call is TRBV11-2, the J call TRBJ1-1; the table's D call, TRBD1, has no DNA check behind it. The CDR3 length is 15 residues, termini included. From germline, CDR1 is SGHAT and CDR2 FQNNGV. The chain's CDR3 is CASSPATAGDTEAWH.

A note on this clonotype: At one end the junction does not follow the germline gene, possibly because of a read error. V usage is TRBV11-2 and J usage is TRBJ1-6, with D uncertain. Germline CDR1 SGHAT, CDR2 FQNNGV. The CDR3 has 15 residues. Written as DNA, the CDR3 is TGTGCCAGCAGTTACCAAAGCTCCTATAATTCACCGCCCCATTTT. This codes for CASSYQSSYNSPPHF.

Notes on this clonotype: Relative to the germline gene, one junction end is altered; a read error may explain this. The CDR3 spells CVSSYFMALRVDGYTF. The CDR3 nucleotides are TGTGTCAGCAGTTATTTTATGGCTCTGCGTGTGGATGGCTACACCTTC. The J gene is TRBJ1-2, the V gene TRBV12-3 or TRBV12-4; D gene ambiguous. This CDR3 has 16 amino acids.

As for this clonotype: The junction differs from germline at one of its ends, possibly a read error. The genes are TRBV4-1 and TRBJ2-7; unclear D gene. Looked up from germline, CDR1 is MGHRA and CDR2 is YSYEKL. The CDR3 consists of 12 residues. The DNA of the CDR3 is TGCGCCATCAGCCATGACTTCTACGAGCAGTACTTC. Encoded protein: CAISHDFYEQYF.

This clonotype appeared once. One end of the junction is discordant with germline, which a read error may explain. This sequence joins TRBV11-2 and TRBJ2-2; 8 bases agree with TRBD2. The germline CDR1 and CDR2 sequences are SGHAT and FQNNGV. There are 21 residues in the CDR3. The chain's CDR3 is CASRYAFAWWASGPNNGELFF. The CDR3 DNA is TGTGCCAGCCGCTACGCCTTCGCCTGGTGGGCTAGCGGGCCTAACAACGGGGAGCTGTTTTTT.

This clonotype has only a few counts. The CDR3 does not close with the conserved phenylalanine or tryptophan, likely indicating a read error. The chain has TRBV28 and TRBJ2-5; D gene unclear. Germline-derived CDR1 and CDR2 are MDHEN and SYDVKM. The CDR3 covers 15 residues. CDR3 residues: CASSKIQMYQETQYL. The CDR3, as DNA: TGTGCTAGCAGTAAGATTCAAATGTACCAAGAGACCCAGTACTTA.

Concerning this clonotype itself: It is likely a read error, because the conserved phenylalanine at the end of the CDR3 is missing. The CDR3, as DNA: TGTGCTAGCAGTTTAGGGACAAGGGGCAATCAGCCCCAGCATTAT. This sequence encodes CASSLGTRGNQPQHY. V is TRBV12-3 or TRBV12-4 and J is TRBJ1-5, with D maybe TRBD1 (6 bases). The CDR3 loop spans 15 amino acids.

About this clonotype: The conserved phenylalanine or tryptophan normally closing the CDR3 is absent here, so this likely arose from a read error. It is unclear where the CDR3 begins or ends on the DNA, so no DNA is shown, and the CDR3 is as TCRdb lists it. This sequence joins TRBV12-2 and TRBJ1-5; the DNA was not used to check the table's D call, TRBD1. TRBV12-2 is listed as a pseudogene. Counting both end residues, the CDR3 totals 14 amino acids. The CDR3 loop is CASHTVGANQPQHI.

This chain uses TRBV6-1 with TRBJ1-5; D is uncertain. The germline V gene encodes CDR1 MNHNS and CDR2 SASEGT. There are 17 residues in the CDR3. V lost 2 bases and J lost 2, with 16 bases in between. CDR3 in DNA: TGTGCCAGCAGTGAAATTCGGGGTAATCTTGGCAATCAGCCCCAGCATTTT. This sequence encodes CASSEIRGNLGNQPQHF.

On this clonotype itself: An end of the junction does not agree with germline; a read error may underlie this. The chain couples TRBV5-6 to TRBJ1-2, with TRBD1 identical over 7 bases. The CDR3 consists of 15 residues. Germline loops: CDR1 SGHDT, CDR2 YYEEEE. CDR3 loop: CASSLAEDRSYGYTF. CDR3 coding DNA: TGTGCCAGCAGCTTGGCAGAGGACAGGAGTTATGGCTACACTTTC.

The V and J genes are TRBV12-3 or TRBV12-4 and TRBJ2-2; the D gene is possibly TRBD2 (5 bases). The CDR3 spans 15 residues. The V end was cut by 11 bases, the J end by 17 bases, with 33 bases between. The CDR3, as DNA: TGTGCCTGCTGTCCCCAACATGGGAACGCCGGGGAGTTCTTTTTT. This codes for CACCPQHGNAGEFFF.

This clonotype was seen once. Just one base apart from a much larger clone, this may be a read error. This chain links TRBV20-1 with TRBJ2-4; tentatively, D is TRBD1 (7 bases). CDR3 size: 14 residues. Trimming took 4 bases from V and 6 from J, leaving 16 bases between them. Germline V gene lookup returns CDR1 DFQATT and CDR2 SNEGSKA (reference sequence). Here the CDR3 DNA reads TGCAGTGCTACTAGCAGGGGGGCGGGAAACATTCAGTACTTC. It encodes CSATSRGAGNIQYF.

To note about this clonotype: An end of the junction differs from the germline gene, which may be a read error. The chain joins TRBV12-3 or TRBV12-4 to TRBJ2-7; TRBD2 might be the D (5 bases). The CDR3 spans 14 residues. As DNA, the CDR3 is TGTGCCAACAGTTCATCTGGGAGTCGGTACGAGCAGTACTTC. This encodes CANSSSGSRYEQYF.

The chain carries TRBV7-9 and TRBJ2-7; 11 nucleotides match TRBD2. Germline V CDR1 and CDR2: SEHNR, FQNEAQ (reference sequence). CDR3 size: 15 residues. J lost 6 bases, V lost 9 bases, and 13 bases had no gene match. The CDR3 region is CARGFQLAGVFEQYF. For the CDR3, the DNA is TGTGCCAGGGGCTTCCAACTAGCGGGGGTATTCGAGCAGTACTTC.

This clonotype appeared a single time. The junction shows a germline mismatch at one end, possibly a read error. CDR3 sequence reads: CSALDRGRDTEVFF. The CDR3, as DNA: TGCAGCGCTCTCGACAGGGGCAGGGACACTGAAGTTTTCTTT. V gene TRBV29-1 combines with J gene TRBJ1-1; TRBD1 matches at 8 bases. The CDR3 extends over 14 amino acids. The germline V gene has CDR1 SQVTM and CDR2 ANQGSEA.

Comment on this clonotype: Given the absence of the conserved phenylalanine or tryptophan at the CDR3 end, a read error is likely. The chain has TRBV10-3 and TRBJ2-3, with D unclear. The CDR3 consists of 16 residues. Germline V gives CDR1 ENHRY, CDR2 SYGVKD. The V gene lost 0 bases and the J gene lost 0 bases, with 10 bases spanning the gap. The CDR3 DNA is TGTGCCATCAGTGAGTCGCGCGATACTAGCACAGATACGCAGTATTTA. This gives the protein CAISESRDTSTDTQYL.

As regards this clonotype: Mismatch with germline at one junction end may stem from a read error. The chain couples TRBV5-4 to TRBJ2-1; D perhaps matches TRBD1 (6 bases). The CDR3 consists of 15 residues. Germline V gives CDR1 SGHNT, CDR2 YYREEE (reference sequence). The CDR3 DNA sequence: TGTGCCAGCGGCTTTGGGGGCAGAGTGGGGAATGAACAGTTCTTC. Translating gives CASGFGGRVGNEQFF.

Turning to this clonotype: Compared with germline, one end of the junction differs, possibly owing to a read error. The J gene is TRBJ2-5, the V gene TRBV11-1, with a weak D call TRBD2 (6 bases). Germline-derived CDR1 and CDR2 are SGHAT and FQDESV (reference sequence). This CDR3 region has 15 residues. As DNA, the CDR3 is TGTGCCAACAGCCTAGGTAGGACTAATCAAGAGACCAAGTACTTC. This gives the protein CANSLGRTNQETKYF.

Note on this clonotype: The conserved final phenylalanine or tryptophan is absent from the CDR3, which likely points to a read error. The chain joins TRBV29-1 to TRBJ1-2, with 7 bases fitting TRBD1. Per the germline V gene, CDR1 is SQVTM and CDR2 is ANQGSEA. The CDR3 spans 12 residues. CDR3 residues: CSVIGTDYGYTS. CDR3 nucleotides: TGCAGCGTTATCGGGACAGACTATGGATACACCTCC.

This clonotype was detected once. Its ends do not fully match the called genes, so a read error is possible. V is TRBV11-2 and J is TRBJ1-2; D uncertain. Germline V lookup: CDR1 SGHAT, CDR2 FQNNGV. The CDR3 loop spans 15 amino acids. The CDR3 spells CASSSAGLANYVYTF. CDR3 coding DNA: TGTGCCAGCAGTTCTGCTGGGCTCGCTAACTATGTCTACACCTTC. Filled out from reference TRBV11-2 and TRBJ1-2, the complete variable domain reads EAGVAQSPRYKIIEKRQSVAFWCNPISGHATLYWYQQILGQGPKLLIQFQNNGVVDDSQLPKDRFSAERLKGVDSTLKIQPAKLEDSAVYLCASSSAGLANYVYTFGSGTRLTVV.

About this clonotype itself: One end of the junction varies from germline; a read error may be responsible. The J gene is TRBJ2-3, the V gene TRBV20-1, with TRBD2 matching 10 bases. The CDR3 spans 16 residues. In germline, CDR1 is DFQATT, CDR2 SNEGSKA (reference sequence). The CDR3 DNA reads as TGTAGTGCTTCCCGGGCTAGCGGGGGCCTCACAGATACGCAGTATTTT. It specifies CSASRASGGLTDTQYF.

This clonotype appeared once. The junction differs from germline at one of its ends, possibly a read error. V and J are TRBV4-3 and TRBJ2-1; 7 bases line up with TRBD1. CDR3 length: 17 amino acids. CDR1 LGHNA and CDR2 YSLEER come from the germline V gene. The CDR3 nucleotides are TGCGCCAGCAGCCATGACCCAGGGGGAGCTGAATACAGTGAGCAGTTCTTC. It translates to CASSHDPGGAEYSEQFF.

Remarks on this clonotype: It is likely a read error, because the conserved phenylalanine at the end of the CDR3 is missing. The V gene is TRBV28, the J gene TRBJ2-5; TRBD2 might be the D (6 bases). CDR3 length: 14 amino acids. Trimming stripped 5 bases from V and 5 bases from J, with 15 bases between. Germline V gene sequence: CDR1 MDHEN, CDR2 SYDVKM. The CDR3: CASSNQWRGETQYL. The CDR3 DNA reads as TGTGCCAGCAGTAATCAATGGAGGGGTGAGACCCAGTACTTA.

The sample holds a few counts of this clonotype. Possible read error: a much larger clone is one base away. The rearrangement joins TRBV10-3 to TRBJ1-1; D uncertain. CDR1 and CDR2 (germline): ENHRY, SYGVKD. This CDR3 region has 15 residues. As DNA, the CDR3 is TGTGCCATCAGTGAAAATGGGCAGGCGGGCACTGAAGTTTTCTTT. This gives the protein CAISENGQAGTEVFF.

In regard to this clonotype: Since no conserved phenylalanine or tryptophan closes the CDR3, a read error is the likely cause. This rearrangement joins TRBV5-1 to TRBJ2-5; 9 bases match TRBD2. Germline CDR1 SGHRS, CDR2 YFSETQ. Unmatched junction bases numbered 12, after V lost 4 bases and J lost 2 bases. The CDR3 runs 17 residues. CDR3 loop: CASSLGLAGRWQETQYL. CDR3 DNA sequence: TGCGCCAGCAGCCTGGGGCTAGCGGGGAGGTGGCAAGAGACCCAGTACTTA.

The chain has TRBV29-1 and TRBJ1-1; no firm D call. Germline V lookup: CDR1 SQVTM, CDR2 ANQGSEA. The CDR3 runs to 12 residues. The CDR3 bases are TGCAGTGATGTGGCGGATAGGCCTGAAGCTTTCTTT. Its translation is CSDVADRPEAFF.

This clonotype was counted a single time. As the CDR3 is not closed by the conserved phenylalanine or tryptophan, this likely results from a read error. The chain has TRBV5-6 and TRBJ1-2; D gene unclear. Germline-derived CDR1 and CDR2 are SGHDT and YYEEEE. This CDR3 contains 14 residues. V lost 3 bases, J lost 2 bases, and 11 bases lay in between. The CDR3 region is CASSSAGANYGYTI. The CDR3 nucleotides are TGTGCCAGCAGCTCGGCCGGAGCGAACTATGGCTACACCATC.

To note about this clonotype: Germline is not matched at one junction end, which may reflect a read error. The J gene is TRBJ1-1, the V gene TRBV5-5, with unresolved D. Germline V CDR1 and CDR2: SGHKS, YYEKEE (reference sequence). The CDR3 has 13 amino acids. The CDR3 sequence is CASSVGMNNEALF. The CDR3 bases are TGTGCCAGCAGCGTGGGCATGAACAATGAAGCTTTATTT.

The gene calls are TRBV29-1 and TRBJ1-1; possible D gene TRBD1, 5 bases. This CDR3 spans 15 amino acids. Germline V gene sequence: CDR1 SQVTM, CDR2 ANQGSEA. In DNA, the CDR3 is TGCGGCATTAAAACTGGGGCCGCATTGAACACTGAAGCTTTCTTT. It codes for CGIKTGAALNTEAFF.

A note on this clonotype: The junction does not match germline at one end; this may be a read error. The gene calls are TRBV6-2 or TRBV6-3 and TRBJ2-5; D possibly matches TRBD1 or TRBD2 (5 bases each). CDR1 and CDR2 from the germline V gene are MNHEY and SVGEGT. The CDR3 has 12 amino acids. CDR3 residues: CASTSGWEIQYF. CDR3 coding DNA: TGTGCTAGCACTTCAGGGTGGGAGATCCAGTACTTC.

A remark on this clonotype: A junction end diverges from the germline sequence, so it may reflect a read error. The rearrangement links TRBV4-2 to TRBJ2-7; 10 bases map to TRBD2. This CDR3 has 14 amino acids. CDR1 is LGHNA and CDR2 is YNFKEQ in the germline V gene. This CDR3 is CASSQAGGLHEQYF. CDR3 nucleotides: TGCGCCAGCAGCCAAGCGGGAGGGCTCCACGAGCAGTACTTC.

By share, this clonotype ranks as medium-sized. The chain has TRBV11-2 and TRBJ2-1; 10 nucleotides line up with TRBD1. The CDR3 sequence is 16 residues long. The germline V gene has CDR1 SGHAT and CDR2 FQNNGV. V lost 4 bases and J lost 6; bases outside the gene matches: 9. CDR3 sequence reads: CASSSVGTGDINEQFF. CDR3 DNA: TGTGCCAGCAGCTCGGTCGGGACAGGGGATATCAATGAGCAGTTCTTC.